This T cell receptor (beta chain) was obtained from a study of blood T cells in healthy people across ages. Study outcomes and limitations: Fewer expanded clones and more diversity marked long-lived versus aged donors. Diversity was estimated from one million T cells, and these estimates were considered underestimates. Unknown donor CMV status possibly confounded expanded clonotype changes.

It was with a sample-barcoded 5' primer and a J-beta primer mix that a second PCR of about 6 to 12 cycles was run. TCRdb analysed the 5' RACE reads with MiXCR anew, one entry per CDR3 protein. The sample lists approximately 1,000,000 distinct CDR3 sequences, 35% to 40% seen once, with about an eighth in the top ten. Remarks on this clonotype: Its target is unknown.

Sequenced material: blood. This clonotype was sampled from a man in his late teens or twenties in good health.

The CDR3 sequence is CASSGRENTEAFF. The CDR3 DNA follows: TGTGCCAGCAGTGGCAGGGAAAACACTGAAGCTTTCTTT. This rearrangement joins TRBV6-1 to TRBJ1-1; D perhaps matches TRBD1 (5 bases). This CDR3 is built from 13 residues. Trimming pared 4 bases from V and 2 bases from J, leaving 8 bases between. Germline V gene lookup returns CDR1 MNHNS and CDR2 SASEGT.